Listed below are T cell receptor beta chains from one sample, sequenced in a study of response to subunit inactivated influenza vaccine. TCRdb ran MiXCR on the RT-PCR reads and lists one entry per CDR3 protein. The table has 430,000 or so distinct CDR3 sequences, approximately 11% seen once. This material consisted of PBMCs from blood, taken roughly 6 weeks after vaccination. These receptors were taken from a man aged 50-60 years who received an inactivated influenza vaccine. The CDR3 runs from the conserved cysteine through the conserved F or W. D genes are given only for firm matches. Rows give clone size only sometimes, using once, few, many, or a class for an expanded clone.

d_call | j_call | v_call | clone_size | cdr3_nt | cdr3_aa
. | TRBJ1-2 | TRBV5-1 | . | TGCGCCAGCAGCTTGGCCGACGGGACAACCTATGGCTACACCTTC | CASSLADGTTYGYTF
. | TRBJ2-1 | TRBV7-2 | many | TGTGCCAGCAGCTTAGTAGTACTCAGCTCCTACAATGAGCAGTTCTTC | CASSLVVLSSYNEQFF
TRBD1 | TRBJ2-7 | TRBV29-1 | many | TGCAGCGTATGGACAGGGGGTTACGAGCAGTACTTC | CSVWTGGYEQYF
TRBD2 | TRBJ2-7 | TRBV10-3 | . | TGTGCCACGGCAGCGGGGGAGGCCCATCAGTCGGCAATATTC | CATAAGEAHQSAIF
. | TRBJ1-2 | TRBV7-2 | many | TGTGCCAGCAGCTTAAGTCAGCCTTACTATGGCTACACCTTC | CASSLSQPYYGYTF
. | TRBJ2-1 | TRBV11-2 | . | TGTGCCAGCAGCTTATACGTGGCCGGGACGCTCGCCTACAATGAGCAGTTCTTC | CASSLYVAGTLAYNEQFF
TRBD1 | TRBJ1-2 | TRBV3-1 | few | TGTGCCAGCAGCCAATCCTCGGGACAGAACTATGGCTACACCTTC | CASSQSSGQNYGYTF
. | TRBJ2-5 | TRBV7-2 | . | TGTGCCAGCAGCTTAGTTTCGGTGGGAGAGACCCAGTACTTC | CASSLVSVGETQYF
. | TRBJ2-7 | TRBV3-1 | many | TGTGCCAGCAGCCAAGGCCCCTGGGACGAGCAGTACTTC | CASSQGPWDEQYF
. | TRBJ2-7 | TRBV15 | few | TGTGCCACCAGCGCAAACGAAAAGGTGAAGTACTTC | CATSANEKVKYF
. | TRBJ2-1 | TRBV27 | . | TGTGCCAGCAGTACGAGGGGCAATGAGCAGTTCTTC | CASSTRGNEQFF
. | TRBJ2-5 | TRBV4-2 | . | TGTGCCAGCAGCCAAGATACAGGGACTATCCAAGAGACCCAGTACTTC | CASSQDTGTIQETQYF
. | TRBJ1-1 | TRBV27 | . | TGTGCCAGCAGTTCGGTAGGCACTGAAGCTTTCTTT | CASSSVGTEAFF
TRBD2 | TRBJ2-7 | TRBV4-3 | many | TGCGCCAGCAGCCAACAAGGGGAGGGCTACGAGCAGTACTTC | CASSQQGEGYEQYF
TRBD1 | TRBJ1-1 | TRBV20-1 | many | TGCAGTGCTAGAGACTACGTGACAGGGGGGGATACTGAAGCTTTCTTT | CSARDYVTGGDTEAFF
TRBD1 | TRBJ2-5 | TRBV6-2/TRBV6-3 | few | TGTGCCAGCTCCCTAAACAGGGGGTCGCAGACCCAGTACTTC | CASSLNRGSQTQYF
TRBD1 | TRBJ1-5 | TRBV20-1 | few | TGCAGTGCTACGGGACAGCATAGCAATCAGCCCCAGCATTTT | CSATGQHSNQPQHF
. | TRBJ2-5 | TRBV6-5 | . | TGTGCCAGCAGTTACCGCGGACAAGAGACCCAGTACTTC | CASSYRGQETQYF
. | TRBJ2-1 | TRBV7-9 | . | TGTGCCAGCCGACCTTCGGGGGTTGGTACCAATGAGCAGTTCTTC | CASRPSGVGTNEQFF
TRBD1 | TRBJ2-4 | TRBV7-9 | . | TGTGCCAGCAGCTTACTTACAGGGGGCTCCAGCATTCAGTACTTC | CASSLLTGGSSIQYF
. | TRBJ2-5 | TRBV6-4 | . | TGTGCCAGCAGTGACTCCAAGTCTACTGAAACGGAGACCCAGTACTTC | CASSDSKSTETETQYF
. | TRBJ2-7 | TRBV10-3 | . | TGTGCCATAAAGGCCACGGGAGTCTCCTACGAGCAGTACTTC | CAIKATGVSYEQYF
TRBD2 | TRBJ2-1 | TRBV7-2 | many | TGTGCCAGCAGCTTAGCCGCGGGGGGGCGCTCCTACAATGAGCAGTTCTTC | CASSLAAGGRSYNEQFF
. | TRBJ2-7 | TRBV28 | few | TGTGCCACCGCGATGGGCCGGAGTTGGGACGAGCAGTACTTC | CATAMGRSWDEQYF
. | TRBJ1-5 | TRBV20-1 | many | TGCAGTGCTAGTCAGGCGAGTAGCAATCAGCCCCAGCATTTT | CSASQASSNQPQHF
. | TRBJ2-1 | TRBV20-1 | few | TGCAGTGCTAGAGACAGACCGGGACGGAAAGTCTACAATGAGCAGTTCTTC | CSARDRPGRKVYNEQFF
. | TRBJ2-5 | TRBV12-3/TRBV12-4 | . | TGTGCCAGCAGGAGCCAACTCCACCAAGAGACCCAGTACTTC | CASRSQLHQETQYF
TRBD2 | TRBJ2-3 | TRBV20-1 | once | TGCAGTGCTAGAGTCCTCTCACCTCTAGCGGAAGGTGCCACAGATACGCAGTATTTT | CSARVLSPLAEGATDTQYF
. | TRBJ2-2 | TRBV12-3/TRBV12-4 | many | TGTGCCAGCAGTTTACTTGTGACTGTCGGCGGGGAGCTGTTTTTT | CASSLLVTVGGELFF
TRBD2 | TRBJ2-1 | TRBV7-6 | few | TGTGCCAGCAGCGCCGGGACTAGCGGGGGGAGATACAATGAGCAGTTCTTC | CASSAGTSGGRYNEQFF
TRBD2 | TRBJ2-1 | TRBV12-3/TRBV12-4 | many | TGTGCCAGCAGTCCGGTAGCGGGGCCGTCAGAGGACAATGAGCAGTTCTTC | CASSPVAGPSEDNEQFF
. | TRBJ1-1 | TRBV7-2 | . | TGTGCCAGCAGCTTAGAGAGGATCGTCTACACTGAAGCTTTCTTT | CASSLERIVYTEAFF
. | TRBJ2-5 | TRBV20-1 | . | TGCAGTGCTCCCAAAGGTAGCGCGACCGGGTGGGGCCAGTACTTC | CSAPKGSATGWGQYF
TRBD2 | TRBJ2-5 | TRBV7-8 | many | TGTGCCAGCAGCTTAGTAGTAGCGGGCGAAGGAGAGACCCAGTACTTC | CASSLVVAGEGETQYF
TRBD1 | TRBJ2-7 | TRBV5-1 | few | TGCGCCAGCAGCCCCCTCGCGGACCTGGGACAGGGATCCTACGAGCAGTACTTC | CASSPLADLGQGSYEQYF
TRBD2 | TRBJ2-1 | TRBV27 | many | TGTGCCAGCACCCGAACTAGCGGGAACGTCTACAATGAGCAGTTCTTC | CASTRTSGNVYNEQFF
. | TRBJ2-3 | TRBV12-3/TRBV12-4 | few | TGTGCCAGCAGTGTCGGGATTAGCACAGATACGCAGTATTTT | CASSVGISTDTQYF
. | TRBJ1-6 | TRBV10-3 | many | TGTGCCATCAGGGACATAGATTCACCCCTCCACTTT | CAIRDIDSPLHF
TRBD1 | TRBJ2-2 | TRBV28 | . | TGTGCCAGCAGGCGGACAGGGTCCACCGGGGAGCTGTTTTTT | CASRRTGSTGELFF
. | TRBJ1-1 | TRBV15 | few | TGTGCCACCAGCAGAGATGGCATCGGGAAGGTAAACACTGAAGCTTTCTTT | CATSRDGIGKVNTEAFF
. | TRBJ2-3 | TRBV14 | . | TGTGCCAGCAGCCCGCGGGACAGATACACAGATACGCAGTATTTT | CASSPRDRYTDTQYF
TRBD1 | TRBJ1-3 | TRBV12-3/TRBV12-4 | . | TGTGCCAGCAGTCCAAACAGGGGTGGAAACACCATATATTTT | CASSPNRGGNTIYF
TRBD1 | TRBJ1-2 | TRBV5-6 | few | TGTGCCAGCACGCAGACAGGGAGAAACTATGGCTACACCTTC | CASTQTGRNYGYTF
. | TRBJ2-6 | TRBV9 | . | TGTGCCAGCAGCCCCACTCTAGGGGCCAACGTCCTGACTTTC | CASSPTLGANVLTF
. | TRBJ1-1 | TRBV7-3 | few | TGTGCCAGCAGCTTAAGTATTAACACTGAAGCTTTCTTT | CASSLSINTEAFF
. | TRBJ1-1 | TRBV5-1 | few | TGCGCCAGCAGCAAGGACACCTCCAACACTGAAGCTTTCTTT | CASSKDTSNTEAFF
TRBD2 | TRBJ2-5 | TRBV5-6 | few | TGTGCCAGCAGCCCCCTTCGGGGGGGGCCCATGGATCAAGAGACCCAGTACTTC | CASSPLRGGPMDQETQYF
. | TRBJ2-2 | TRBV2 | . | TGTGCCAGCAGTGAAGGTCTGGAGAACACCGGGGAGCTGTTTTTT | CASSEGLENTGELFF
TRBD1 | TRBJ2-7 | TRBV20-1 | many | TGCAGTGCTGGGGACAGGGCCTCCTACGAGCAGTACTTC | CSAGDRASYEQYF
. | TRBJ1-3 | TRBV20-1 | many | TGCAGTGCTAGAAATCCGAATACAGCCACCACTCACAGCTTCTCTGGAAACACCATATATTTT | CSARNPNTATTHSFSGNTIYF
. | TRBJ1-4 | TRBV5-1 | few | TGCGCCAGCAGCTTGAGTTACTCGCAGGCTGAAAATGAAAAACTGTTTTTT | CASSLSYSQAENEKLFF
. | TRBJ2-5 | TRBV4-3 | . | TGCGCCAGCAGCCCCAGCTACTACAAAGAGACCCAGTACTTC | CASSPSYYKETQYF
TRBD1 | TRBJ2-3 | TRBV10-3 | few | TGTGCCATCGGGGGGGACAGGGCAGATACGCAGTATTTT | CAIGGDRADTQYF
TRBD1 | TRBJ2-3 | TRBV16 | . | TGTGCCAGCAGCAGAGGACAGGGGCCCACAGATACGCAGTATTTT | CASSRGQGPTDTQYF
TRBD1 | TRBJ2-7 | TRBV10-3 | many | TGTGCCATCAGTGAACAGGGGACCTACGAGCAGTACTTC | CAISEQGTYEQYF
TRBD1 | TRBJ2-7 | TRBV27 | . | TGTGCCAGCAGTTTACACAGGGGTGGCGAGCAGTACTTC | CASSLHRGGEQYF
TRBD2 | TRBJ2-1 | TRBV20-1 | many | TGCAGTGCTAGACCGACCTCCCGGGAGGCCTACAATGAGCAGTTCTTC | CSARPTSREAYNEQFF